This entry concerns a single T cell receptor beta chain. The study ran its PCR with 60 Vbeta and 13 Jbeta primers. TCRdb keeps only in-frame clones here, not all; method: immunoSEQ multiplex PCR. The table records approximately 130,000 clones, more than 70% of them present only once. The data derive from a study of cytomegalovirus exposure and HLA in healthy donors. Germline CDR1 reads LNHDA; CDR2 reads SQIVND (reference sequence). This CDR3 spans 11 amino acids. The ends were cut back, 8 bases at V and 7 bases at J, with 11 bases in the middle. The chain employs TRBV19 and TRBJ1-1, with a possible D match to TRBD1 (6 bases). Source material: PBMCs. This sequence was found in a woman aged 25 to 39 in good health and CMV-seropositive. CDR3 sequence: CASYRAHEAFF. The DNA of the CDR3 is TGTGCCAGTTACAGGGCCCATGAAGCTTTCTTT.